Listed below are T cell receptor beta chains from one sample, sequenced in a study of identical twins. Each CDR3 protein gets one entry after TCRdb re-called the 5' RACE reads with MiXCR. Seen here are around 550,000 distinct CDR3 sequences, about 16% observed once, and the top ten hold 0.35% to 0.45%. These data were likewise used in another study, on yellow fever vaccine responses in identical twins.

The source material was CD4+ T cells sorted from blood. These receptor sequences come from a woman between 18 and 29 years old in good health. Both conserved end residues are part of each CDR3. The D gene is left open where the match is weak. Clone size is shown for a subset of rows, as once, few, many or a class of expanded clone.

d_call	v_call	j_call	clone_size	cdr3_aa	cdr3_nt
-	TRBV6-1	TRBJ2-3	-	CASGDRHLTDTQYF	TGTGCCAGCGGAGACCGGCACCTCACAGATACGCAGTATTTT
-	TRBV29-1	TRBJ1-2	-	CSVVLLLGYGYTF	TGCAGCGTTGTCCTTTTGTTGGGCTATGGCTACACCTTC
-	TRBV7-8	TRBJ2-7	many	CASSPEFGRIGSEQYF	TGTGCCAGCAGCCCTGAATTTGGTAGAATTGGTAGCGAGCAGTACTTC
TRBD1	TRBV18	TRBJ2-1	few	CASSPPGGHNEQFF	TGTGCCAGCTCACCACCAGGGGGCCACAATGAGCAGTTCTTC
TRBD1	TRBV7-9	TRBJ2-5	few	CASSPEGGRETQYF	TGTGCCAGCAGCCCGGAAGGGGGCAGAGAGACCCAGTACTTC
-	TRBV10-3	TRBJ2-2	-	CAILRQANTGELFF	TGTGCCATCCTCCGACAAGCGAACACCGGGGAGCTGTTTTTT
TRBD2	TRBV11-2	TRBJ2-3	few	CASSLVGLAGGRTDTQYF	TGTGCCAGCAGCTTAGTAGGTCTAGCGGGGGGCCGCACAGATACGCAGTATTTT
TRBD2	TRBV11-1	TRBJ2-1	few	CASSLGTSGGYHYNEQFF	TGTGCCAGCAGCTTAGGTACTAGCGGGGGCTATCACTACAATGAGCAGTTCTTC
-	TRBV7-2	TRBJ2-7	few	CASSSTLYEQYF	TGTGCCAGCAGCTCCACCCTATACGAGCAGTACTTC
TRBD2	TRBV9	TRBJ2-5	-	CASSEEAGTSGRKETQYF	TGTGCCAGCAGCGAGGAGGCCGGGACTAGCGGGAGGAAAGAGACCCAGTACTTC
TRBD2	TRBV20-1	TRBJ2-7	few	CSARDRPAGGTYEQYF	TGCAGTGCTAGAGATCGACCAGCGGGAGGAACCTACGAGCAGTACTTC
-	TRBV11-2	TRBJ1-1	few	CASSFTLGAAFF	TGTGCCAGCAGCTTCACCTTGGGGGCCGCTTTCTTT
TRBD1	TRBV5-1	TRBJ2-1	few	CASSLVGQGWLNEQFF	TGCGCCAGCAGCTTGGTGGGACAGGGATGGCTGAATGAGCAGTTCTTC
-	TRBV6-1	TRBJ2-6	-	CASGGIPSGANVLTF	TGTGCCAGCGGGGGAATACCCTCTGGGGCCAACGTCCTGACTTTC
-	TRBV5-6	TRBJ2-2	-	CATQGGLYTGELFF	TGTGCCACTCAAGGGGGTTTATACACCGGGGAGCTGTTTTTT
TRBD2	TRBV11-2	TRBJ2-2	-	CASSRTARRGGDANTGELFF	TGTGCCAGCAGCCGGACCGCTCGGCGGGGGGGAGACGCGAACACCGGGGAGCTGTTTTTT
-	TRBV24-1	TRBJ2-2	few	CATSDFPGTRSNTGELFF	TGTGCCACCAGTGATTTCCCAGGAACGAGATCGAACACCGGGGAGCTGTTTTTT
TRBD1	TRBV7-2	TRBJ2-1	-	CASSITGTGFYNEQFF	TGTGCCAGCAGCATAACCGGGACAGGGTTCTACAATGAGCAGTTCTTC
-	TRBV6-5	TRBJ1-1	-	CASSYRGSEAFF	TGTGCCAGCAGTTATCGAGGGTCTGAAGCTTTCTTT
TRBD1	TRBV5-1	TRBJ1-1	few	CASSTQGANTEAFF	TGCGCCAGCAGCACACAGGGGGCGAACACTGAAGCTTTCTTT
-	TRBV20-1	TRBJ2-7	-	CSATGLVAYEQYF	TGCAGTGCGACAGGACTAGTCGCGTACGAGCAGTACTTC
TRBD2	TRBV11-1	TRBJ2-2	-	CASSLIGTSGRITGELFF	TGTGCCAGCAGCCTGATTGGGACTAGCGGGAGAATAACCGGGGAGCTGTTTTTT
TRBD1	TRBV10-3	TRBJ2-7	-	CAITGTGASHEQYF	TGTGCCATAACCGGGACAGGGGCTTCCCACGAGCAGTACTTC
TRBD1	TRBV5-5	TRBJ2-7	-	CASSLRTGNYEQYF	TGTGCCAGCAGCTTGCGGACAGGGAACTACGAGCAGTACTTC
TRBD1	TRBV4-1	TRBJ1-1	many	CASRGQGRGAFF	TGCGCCAGCAGGGGACAGGGGAGGGGAGCTTTCTTT
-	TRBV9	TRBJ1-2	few	CASSVVPGNYGYTF	TGTGCCAGCAGCGTAGTCCCGGGAAACTATGGCTACACCTTC
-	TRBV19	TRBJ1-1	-	CASRRLMNTEAFF	TGTGCCAGTAGGAGACTGATGAACACTGAAGCTTTCTTT
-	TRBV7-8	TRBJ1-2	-	CASSFTDTRGYTF	TGTGCCAGCAGCTTTACGGACACGAGGGGCTACACCTTC
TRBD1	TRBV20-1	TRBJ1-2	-	CSASPGGYGYTF	TGCAGTGCTAGCCCAGGGGGCTATGGCTACACCTTC
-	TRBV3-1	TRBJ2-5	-	CASSQEDYGPRTQYF	TGTGCCAGCAGCCAAGAGGACTACGGCCCGAGGACCCAGTACTTC
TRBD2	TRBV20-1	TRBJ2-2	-	CSARDITSGANTGELFF	TGCAGTGCTAGAGATATAACTAGCGGCGCGAACACCGGGGAGCTGTTTTTT
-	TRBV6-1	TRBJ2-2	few	CASSERRGPAGGELFF	TGTGCCAGCAGTGAGAGGCGGGGGCCGGCCGGCGGGGAGCTGTTTTTT
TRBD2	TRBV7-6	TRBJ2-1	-	CASSGQAGSYNEQFF	TGTGCCAGCAGCGGTCAAGCGGGGAGCTACAATGAGCAGTTCTTC
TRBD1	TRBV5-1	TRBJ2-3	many	CASSLGGQGTDTQYF	TGCGCCAGCAGCTTGGGGGGACAGGGCACAGATACGCAGTATTTT